This TCR beta chain was captured in a study of human T cells and chemical hapten exposure listed by TCRdb under 2021. In the study overall: For sensitization, 2% DPC in acetone was applied to a 2 cm by 2 cm area of upper inner arm skin. Weekly therapeutic DPC doses were additionally applied to the scalp of patients throughout the roughly 25-week study period. Patch testing was done on the upper back using Finn chambers containing 0.01% DPC, and results were scored after 6 days according to International Contact Dermatitis Research Group standards. Alopecia areata with under or over 50% scalp involvement, alopecia totalis and alopecia universalis were represented in the patient cohort, which was mostly female. The libraries were sequenced as a pool, and the TCR yield per sample differed mostly because of small variations in library volumes within the pool. The study tracked peripheral blood TCR repertoire changes in vivo during primary and secondary sensitization to the hapten diphenylcyclopropenone (DPC) in alopecia patients. Patient blood was sampled pre-sensitization (week 0) and at 2, 6 and about 24 weeks after DPC sensitization. For TCR sequencing, blood came from 25 to 35 alopecia patients at anywhere from one to four time points (pre-sensitization, 2, 6 and 24 weeks). Summary of the overall study and its limitations: The number of PT1 expanded TCRs positively correlated with patch test score, significant at thresholds 8, 16 and 32 but not 4. No change with DPC sensitization was found in the number of TCRs above 1 in 1000 frequency, and no evidence of global repertoire structure alterations was found. All patients had alopecia, a presumed autoimmune disease, so their immune response might differ from that of healthy individuals. Compared with pre-sensitization or healthy control sets, expanded TCRs formed significantly more large CDR3 similarity clusters, which is consistent with antigen-driven responses. After repeated subsampling, changes were observed in the strength of the expansion versus patch-test correlation and in the threshold at which the correlation became significant.

From its cysteine to its phenylalanine, the CDR3 spans 16 amino acids. Solely the CDR3 DNA is kept, with 48 bases framed from the first base. V is clipped by 0 bases and J by 3 bases, and the sequence between their germline boundaries is 12 bases long. Looking up the germline V gene yields CDR1 SGHRS and CDR2 YFSETQ. Explained via the paper, the time point label denotes: pre-sensitization, week 0. The sample's treatment or condition label is to be understood as: therapeutic diphenylcyclopropenone sensitization with weekly scalp DPC. At every patch-test visit, the blood draw took place before the patch test was put on. Patients were eligible if aged 18 to 70, diagnosed with alopecia and judged suitable for DPC therapy, and pregnant patients were excluded. Total RNA was isolated from unfractionated whole blood collected in Tempus Blood RNA tubes. Only a few counts were recorded for this clonotype. The antigen it binds to is not known. No much larger clone exists at a distance of one base, and base qualities are not known.

Library preparation was by RACE. Data came from a NextSeq 500. During library preparation, unique molecular identifiers were attached to individual cDNA molecules so that TCRs could be counted in a quantitative, reproducible way. Each blood RNA sample was used to sequence both TCR alpha and TCR beta chains. Processing in the source paper ran as follows. The median number of TCRs per sample was approximately 98,000, ranging from about 20,000 to 750,000. V, J and CDR3 annotation of the TCR reads was carried out using the Decombinator software suite. To make PS versus PT1 abundance plots, every sample was subsampled to the same number of TCRs (28,000). Expanded TCRs were defined as absent before sensitization and observed at least eight times at the 2-week time point. The public reads were reprocessed in TCRdb via fastp at Q25 and MiXCR, keeping in-frame beta chains. Records with the same CDR3 protein are collapsed into one entry carrying the most frequent genes and DNA. It is TCRdb's table, rather than the study itself, that gives the V and J calls and clone size. The sample includes 380,000 or so distinct CDR3 sequences, with 5% to 6.5% observed a single time. The top ten constitute about 7.7% of the sample.

The material was whole blood, obtained in connection with sensitization to the hapten diphenylcyclopropenone (DPC). The chain is made from TRBV5-1 and TRBJ2-2; confidence is insufficient to name the D gene. The clonotype comes from a woman aged 18-29 years with alopecia areata. Some clones in this sample may be carry-over from other donors' samples. At the DNA level, the sequence is TGCGCCAGCAGCTTGGGGGCAGGTCTTCACACCGGGGAGCTGTTTTTT. Protein translation: CASSLGAGLHTGELFF.